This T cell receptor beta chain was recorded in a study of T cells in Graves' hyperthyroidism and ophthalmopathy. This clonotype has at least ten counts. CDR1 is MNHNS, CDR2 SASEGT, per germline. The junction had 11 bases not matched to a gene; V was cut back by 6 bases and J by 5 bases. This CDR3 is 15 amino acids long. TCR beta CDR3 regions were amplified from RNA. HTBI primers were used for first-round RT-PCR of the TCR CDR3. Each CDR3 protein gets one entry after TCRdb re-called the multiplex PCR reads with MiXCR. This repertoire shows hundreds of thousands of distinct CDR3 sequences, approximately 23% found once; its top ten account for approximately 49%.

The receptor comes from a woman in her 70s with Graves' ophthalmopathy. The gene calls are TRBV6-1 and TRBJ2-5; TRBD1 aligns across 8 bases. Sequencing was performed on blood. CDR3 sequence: CASSRGTGGSETQYF. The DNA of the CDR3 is TGTGCCAGCAGCAGGGGGACAGGAGGGTCGGAGACCCAGTACTTC.